A selection of T cell receptor beta chains follows, all from one sample in a study of blood T cell repertoires in COVID-19. The table came from immunoSEQ multiplex PCR; TCRdb's copy has only in-frame clones and leaves some out. The sample consists of roughly 240,000 clones, approximately 90% of them appearing once. Sequenced: PBMCs or T cells enriched from blood (not recorded which). These receptors originate from a middle-aged woman with acute COVID-19. CDR3s include the opening cysteine and the closing phenylalanine or tryptophan. A D gene is named only where the DNA matches it firmly. Some rows have no size entry. The others give once, few or many, or a class for an expanded clone.

>-|TRBD2|TRBV10-2|TRBJ2-1
TGCGCCAGCAGTGATACTAGCGGATATTACAATGAGCAGTTCTTC
CASSDTSGYYNEQFF
>-|TRBD1|TRBV18|TRBJ1-3
TGTGCCAGCTCACTTCCAGGGGGCTCCGGAAACACCATATATTTT
CASSLPGGSGNTIYF
>-|-|TRBV2|TRBJ1-1
TGTGCCAGCACCACAGAACCCAGGGTGCCTTTCTTT
CASTTEPRVPFF
>-|TRBD1|TRBV30|TRBJ1-6
TGTGCCTGGAGAGACAGGGGGGGTTCACCCCTCCACTTT
CAWRDRGGSPLHF
>-|-|TRBV7-8|TRBJ2-1
TGTGCCAGCAGCTTAGGAAGGGACTCTTACAATGAGCAGTTCTTC
CASSLGRDSYNEQFF
>-|-|TRBV28|TRBJ2-3
TGTGCCAGCAGTGGCGGGTCAGATACGCAGTATTTT
CASSGGSDTQYF
>-|TRBD1|TRBV7-9|TRBJ2-7
TGTGCCAGCAGCTTAGGACAGGGGGCTCTCGAGCAGTACTTC
CASSLGQGALEQYF
>-|-|TRBV5-5|TRBJ1-2
TGTGCCAGCAGCATAGAGGGTCGACGGGAACTCTATGGCTACACCTTC
CASSIEGRRELYGYTF
>-|TRBD1|TRBV7-2|TRBJ1-2
TGTGCCAGCAGCCAGGGGGTCGGTGGCTACACCTTC
CASSQGVGGYTF
>-|-|TRBV5-8|TRBJ1-3
TGTGCCAGCAGCCCAGAGGTCTCTGGAAACACCATATATTTT
CASSPEVSGNTIYF
>-|TRBD1|TRBV2|TRBJ1-2
TGTGCCAGCAGTCGCTACCCCGGGACAGTTCCTTATGGCTACACCTTC
CASSRYPGTVPYGYTF
>-|-|TRBV10-2|TRBJ1-1
TGCGCCAGCATGAGGACAGCTGGGAACACTGAAGCTTTCTTT
CASMRTAGNTEAFF
>-|-|TRBV7-8|TRBJ2-1
TGTGCCAGCAGCTACGGACAGGCTACCGGGACTAGAGTTAACAATGAGCAGTTCTTC
CASSYGQATGTRVNNEQFF
>-|TRBD1|TRBV29-1|TRBJ1-5
TGCAGCGTATGGTCAGGGGGTCAGCCCCAGCATTTT
CSVWSGGQPQHF
>few|-|TRBV7-9|TRBJ1-6
TGTGCCAGCAGCTTAGAACAGTATAATTCACCCCTCCACTTT
CASSLEQYNSPLHF
>-|TRBD1|TRBV2|TRBJ2-4
TGTGCCAGCAGTCGGACAGGGTTTAGCAAAAACATTCAGTACTTC
CASSRTGFSKNIQYF
>-|-|TRBV28|TRBJ1-5
TGTGCCAGCACTTCAGGACAGATACAGCCCCAGCATTTT
CASTSGQIQPQHF
>-|-|TRBV19|TRBJ1-2
TGTGCCAGCTCCTCGGAACGGGCCACAGGACGATACCGCTATGGCTACACCTTC
CASSSERATGRYRYGYTF
>few|TRBD1|TRBV7-9|TRBJ1-1
TGTGCCAGCAGCTTAGAGGTGGACAGGGGGAGGACTGAAGCTTTCTTT
CASSLEVDRGRTEAFF
>-|TRBD1|TRBV5-1|TRBJ1-2
TGCGCCAGCAGCTTTGGACAGGGGGACAACTATGGCTACACCTTC
CASSFGQGDNYGYTF
>-|TRBD2|TRBV7-9|TRBJ2-3
TGTGCCAGCAGCCCGGGACTAGCGGGATCAGATACGCAGTATTTT
CASSPGLAGSDTQYF
>once|-|TRBV19|TRBJ2-3
TGTGCCAGTAGTATCGGGGTGGGGGGTAGAGATACGCAGTATTTT
CASSIGVGGRDTQYF
>few|-|TRBV19|TRBJ2-2
TGTGCCAGTAGTATAGACAGTAACACCGGGGAGCTGTTTTTT
CASSIDSNTGELFF
>once|TRBD1|TRBV5-4|TRBJ1-1
TGTGCCAGCAGCTTCGGGACAGCCCATCCTATGAACACTGAAGCTTTCTTT
CASSFGTAHPMNTEAFF
>-|TRBD1|TRBV6-6|TRBJ2-2
TGTGCCAGCAACAGGGGTGGGAACACCGGGGAGCTGTTTTTT
CASNRGGNTGELFF
>-|-|TRBV7-8|TRBJ2-1
TGTGCCAGCAGCTTAGGAGGGTTCAATGAGCAGTTCTTC
CASSLGGFNEQFF
>-|TRBD1|TRBV5-1|TRBJ1-4
TGCGCCAGCAGCCGGGGACAGGGAGGAACTAATGAAAAACTGTTTTTT
CASSRGQGGTNEKLFF
>-|TRBD1|TRBV15|TRBJ2-6
TGTGCCACCAGCCCCCGGGACAGGGCCCCGGGGGCCAACGTCCTGACTTTC
CATSPRDRAPGANVLTF
>-|-|TRBV24-1|TRBJ2-3
TGTGCCACCAGTGATCTCTATACAGATACGCAGTATTTT
CATSDLYTDTQYF
>-|-|TRBV2|TRBJ1-1
TGTGCCAGCAGTGAATCAGTGAGAGGCACTGAAGCTTTCTTT
CASSESVRGTEAFF